Shown below are 2 T cell receptor beta chains from a single sample sequenced in a study of blood T cell repertoires in COVID-19. Method: immunoSEQ multiplex PCR; TCRdb's copy keeps in-frame clones and lacks some. The sample carries more than 150,000 clones, about four fifths recorded once. Sample: peripheral blood. These receptors came from a human donor in a cohort sampled during active COVID-19.

DNA of the CDR3: TGTGCCAGCAGTGAGGGGACTAGCACGCTGCCCAATGAGCAGTTCTTC. Translation gives CASSEGTSTLPNEQFF. The genes are TRBV6-1 and TRBJ2-1; 9 positions agree with TRBD2. The V and J ends lost 3 bases and 6 bases, in that order; junction bases with no gene match: 9. The CDR3 spans 16 residues. Germline V gene sequence: CDR1 MNHNS, CDR2 SASEGT.

The chain carries TRBV3-1 (or the pseudogene TRBV3-2) and TRBJ2-7; no clear D. Germline CDR1 LGHDT, CDR2 YNNKEL (reference sequence). Trimming removed 1 base from V and 3 bases from J, with 10 bases in between. The CDR3 is 14 residues long. For the CDR3, the DNA is TGTGCCAGCAGCCAAGTCGTTTCGGGCTACGAGCAGTACTTC. Its protein is CASSQVVSGYEQYF.